This TCR beta chain was recorded in a study of blood T cell repertoires in COVID-19. In the study overall: Some COVID-19 samples were acute and others convalescent; all came from the United States, Italy and Spain. In each case, the material was cDNA or gDNA derived from T cells, B-cell-depleted T cells, or PBMCs.

Trimming removed 4 bases from V and 5 bases from J, with 11 bases in between. CDR1 and CDR2 from the germline V gene are LGHDT and YNNKEL (reference sequence). CDR3 size: 13 residues. Authors' methods: Estimation of nucleated cell counts was performed using reference gene primer amplification. Method: immunoSEQ multiplex PCR; TCRdb's copy keeps in-frame clones and lacks some. That table is the source of V, J and clone size, and D and trimming were worked out from the DNA. Of roughly 280,000 clones in the sample, 84% were seen once. The specimen sequenced was peripheral blood. This TCR was recovered from a man between 60 and 75 years old with acute or convalescent COVID-19. V gene TRBV3-1 (or the pseudogene TRBV3-2) combines with J gene TRBJ1-2; D is undetermined. CDR3 region: CASSRGEGYGYTF. DNA of the CDR3: TGTGCCAGCAGCCGAGGAGAGGGATATGGCTACACCTTC.